A single sample gave rise to the 21 T cell receptor beta chains below, sequenced in a study of T-cell reconstitution after alpha-beta-depleted transplantation in children. As it was prepared, the TCRbeta library received unique molecular identifiers. TCRdb re-called the PCR reads through MiXCR, storing one row per CDR3 protein. This repertoire shows just under 250,000 distinct CDR3 sequences, 20% to 30% found once; its top ten account for about 2.5%. Specimen: PBMCs, collected before TCRalphabeta/CD19-depleted stem cell transplant. The origin of the receptors is a girl under 10 years old with Fanconi anemia, due to receive a stem cell transplant.

This clonotype was observed at least ten times. CDR3 sequence reads: CSARVLAGGHSTDTQYF. The CDR3 coding sequence is TGCAGTGCTAGAGTCTTGGCGGGAGGGCATAGCACAGATACGCAGTATTTT. The rearrangement links TRBV20-1 to TRBJ2-3; 9 nucleotides align to TRBD2. This CDR3 has 17 amino acids. Trimming removed 1 base from V and 0 bases from J; junction bases left unmatched: 8. CDR1 is DFQATT, CDR2 SNEGSKA, per germline (reference sequence).

This clonotype was picked up many times. This chain joins TRBV4-2 and TRBJ2-7, with D maybe TRBD1 (6 bases). V was clipped by 2 bases and J by 0 bases, with 8 bases between them. In germline, CDR1 is LGHNA, CDR2 YNFKEQ. The CDR3 is made up of 14 amino acids. CDR3 protein: CASSQYRASYEQYF. CDR3 nucleotides: TGTGCCAGCAGCCAATACAGGGCCTCCTACGAGCAGTACTTC.

This clonotype was seen many times. The chain carries TRBV6-4 and TRBJ2-6; the D is unclear. The germline gives CDR1 MRHNA, CDR2 SNTAGT. CDR3 length equals 18 residues. The V and J ends lost 6 bases and 0 bases respectively, with 18 bases between them. The CDR3 loop reads CASSPREGPGSGANVLTF. CDR3 DNA sequence: TGTGCCAGCAGCCCGCGTGAAGGGCCGGGCTCTGGGGCCAACGTCCTGACTTTC.

The chain combines TRBV20-1 with TRBJ2-7, with D uncertain. CDR1 and CDR2 (germline): DFQATT, SNEGSKA (reference sequence). The V end lost 2 bases, the J end lost 2 bases, and 16 bases lay between the germline ends. This CDR3 spans 15 amino acids. CDR3 sequence (DNA): TGCAGTGCTAGAAACAGTTTGAGCCCTACCTACGAGCAGTACTTC. Amino acids: CSARNSLSPTYEQYF.

This clonotype was counted between two and nine times. A much larger clone is a single base away; this may be a read error. The chain is built from TRBV11-3 and TRBJ2-7, with a weak D call TRBD1 (6 bases). CDR3 length equals 12 residues. Germline lookup yields CDR1 SGHNT and CDR2 YENEEA. The V end was cut by 5 bases, the J end by 2 bases, with 7 bases between. CDR3 nucleotides: TGTGCCAGCAGCCGGGACACCTACGAGCAGTACTTC. As protein: CASSRDTYEQYF.

V is TRBV28 and J is TRBJ1-1; a possible D gene is TRBD1 (6 bases). The CDR3 is 14 amino acids. CDR1 is MDHEN, CDR2 SYDVKM, per germline. V was clipped by 2 bases and J by 1 base, with 8 bases between them. CDR3: CASSLPGANTEAFF. The CDR3 bases are TGTGCCAGCAGTTTACCGGGGGCGAACACTGAAGCTTTCTTT.

The chain recombines TRBV2 with TRBJ2-1; D gene unclear. This CDR3 has 18 amino acids. Deletions cut 4 bases from V and 4 bases from J, with 23 bases between. Germline V gene data show CDR1 as SNHLY and CDR2 as FYNNEI. The CDR3 loop reads CASSVGSEPTTLYNEQFF. The CDR3 DNA reads as TGTGCCAGCAGTGTAGGTTCGGAACCCACGACCCTTTACAATGAGCAGTTCTTC.

This clonotype was recorded at least ten times. This chain links TRBV20-1 with TRBJ2-7; weak D call: TRBD1 (5 bases). This CDR3 has 12 residues. In germline, CDR1 is DFQATT, CDR2 SNEGSKA (reference sequence). Trimming cost V 3 bases and J 4 bases, with 10 bases left between them. The CDR3 here is CSARVRAYEQYF. The DNA for the CDR3 is TGCAGTGCTAGGGTCAGGGCGTACGAGCAGTACTTC.

This clonotype has at least ten counts. CDR3 amino acids: CSAIRQQDYQPQHF. The CDR3 region has the DNA TGCAGTGCAATCCGACAGCAAGACTATCAGCCCCAGCATTTT. This chain joins TRBV20-1 and TRBJ1-5; the D gene is possibly TRBD1 (5 bases). This CDR3 has 14 amino acids. Germline V gene sequence: CDR1 DFQATT, CDR2 SNEGSKA (reference sequence). Trimming took off 6 bases at V and 5 bases at J, with 17 bases between the two ends.

V usage is TRBV29-1 and J usage is TRBJ1-1; D perhaps matches TRBD1 (5 bases). V lost 7 bases and J 4 bases, leaving 19 bases between the germline ends. Per the germline V gene, CDR1 is SQVTM and CDR2 is ANQGSEA. There are 14 residues in the CDR3. CDR3 bases: TGCAGCGGAAGTGGGGCAGGGTTGGGCACTGAAGCTTTCTTT. Amino acid sequence: CSGSGAGLGTEAFF. Full variable domain (remainder filled in from reference TRBV29-1 and TRBJ1-1): SAVISQKPSRDICQRGTSLTIQCQVDSQVTMMFWYRQQPGQSLTLIATANQGSEATYESGFVIDKFPISRPNLTFSTLTVSNMSPEDSSIYLCSGSGAGLGTEAFFGQGTRLTVV.

The sample holds a few counts of this clonotype. The gene calls are TRBV20-1 and TRBJ2-5; D call uncertain. Trimming shortened V by 6 bases and J by 5 bases, and 10 bases separated the two germline ends. The CDR3 length is 11 residues. Germline lookup yields CDR1 DFQATT and CDR2 SNEGSKA (reference sequence). The CDR3 nucleotides read TGCAGTGCCCTGCATGGGGAGACCCAGTACTTC. It yields the protein CSALHGETQYF.

This clonotype was detected ten times or more. V usage is TRBV20-1 and J usage is TRBJ2-3, with D hard to call. With 6 bases removed from V and 14 bases from J, the gap between germline ends came to 24 bases. Per germline, CDR1 DFQATT and CDR2 SNEGSKA (reference sequence). The CDR3 is made up of 13 amino acids. The CDR3 loop reads CSAAQPSRLDLYF. The CDR3 coding sequence is TGCAGTGCGGCCCAGCCATCTCGCCTGGATCTGTATTTT.

This clonotype was recorded many times. The chain uses TRBV29-1 and TRBJ2-1; 10 bases agree with TRBD2. The ends lost 5 bases at V and 2 bases at J; junction bases unmatched: 0. The CDR3 spans 13 residues. Germline-derived CDR1 and CDR2 are SQVTM and ANQGSEA. In DNA form, the CDR3 reads TGCAGCGTTAGCGGGAGGGCCTACAATGAGCAGTTCTTC. It is translated as CSVSGRAYNEQFF.

This clonotype was found a few times. The chain carries TRBV29-1 and TRBJ2-7; D remains unclear. The CDR3 has 14 residues. V gave up 5 bases and J gave up 4 bases, with 18 bases separating them. The V gene's germline CDR1 is SQVTM and CDR2 ANQGSEA. The CDR3 protein is CSVTHGVRSYEQYF. In DNA, the CDR3 is TGCAGCGTTACTCATGGGGTTCGGTCATACGAGCAGTACTTC.

The V call is TRBV3-1, the J call TRBJ2-1, with D maybe TRBD1 (6 bases). V was clipped by 1 base and J by 0 bases, with 16 bases between them. This CDR3 is built from 18 residues. Germline V gene sequence: CDR1 LGHDT, CDR2 YNNKEL (reference sequence). This chain's CDR3 is CASSQVQGDTSSYNEQFF. The DNA for the CDR3 is TGTGCCAGCAGCCAAGTACAGGGAGACACAAGCTCCTACAATGAGCAGTTCTTC.

The J gene is TRBJ2-3, the V gene TRBV7-2, with 11 nucleotides matching TRBD1. Germline CDR1 and CDR2: SGHTA and FQGNSA. The CDR3 extends over 14 amino acids. The J segment lost 3 bases and the V segment lost 7 bases, leaving 3 bases of the junction unmatched. DNA for the CDR3: TGTGCCAGCACTCGGGACAGGGGGACAGATACGCAGTATTTT. It is translated as CASTRDRGTDTQYF.

The CDR3 DNA is TGTGCCAGCAGCTTAAGGAGACGGGAGGCCCACACCGGGGAGCTGTTTTTT. Protein product: CASSLRRREAHTGELFF. The chain is built from TRBV7-6 and TRBJ2-2, with 7 bases identical to TRBD2. The CDR3 length is 17 residues. Germline CDR1 SGHVS, CDR2 FNYEAQ. Trimming took 2 bases from V and 3 from J; bases not matched to a gene: 9.

This clonotype was counted only a few times. This chain uses TRBV6-5 with TRBJ2-1; the D is unclear. Germline V gene lookup returns CDR1 MNHEY and CDR2 SVGAGI. V lost 4 bases and J 4 bases, leaving 5 bases between the germline ends. CDR3 length equals 12 residues. The CDR3 DNA reads TGTGCCAGCAGTTCCCGTTACAATGAGCAGTTCTTC. It translates to CASSSRYNEQFF.

The table lists this clonotype with many counts. The chain uses TRBV27 and TRBJ2-3; D is perhaps TRBD2 (6 bases). Germline CDR1 is MNHEY and CDR2 is SMNVEV (reference sequence). Trimming stripped 0 bases from V and 2 bases from J, with 12 bases between. This CDR3 is 16 amino acids long. Here the CDR3 DNA reads TGTGCCAGCAGTTTATCAGGGACTCGAATCACAGATACGCAGTATTTT. The encoded protein is CASSLSGTRITDTQYF.

The chain carries TRBV6-1 and TRBJ2-1; 10 nucleotides line up with TRBD2. With V trimmed by 6 bases and J by 3 bases, 11 bases remained unmatched. This CDR3 region has 17 residues. The germline V gene has CDR1 MNHNS and CDR2 SASEGT. The CDR3 nucleotides are TGTGCCAGCAGACTTAACCCGGGACTAGCGAGCTACAATGAGCAGTTCTTC. It specifies CASRLNPGLASYNEQFF.

The chain links TRBV3-1 to TRBJ2-7, with D uncertain. V was shortened by 0 bases and J by 5 bases, with 11 bases between the two germline ends. The CDR3 is 14 residues long. Germline V gene data show CDR1 as LGHDT and CDR2 as YNNKEL (reference sequence). In nucleotides, the CDR3 is TGTGCCAGCAGCCAAGATCTGGGTTTTGACGAGCAGTACTTC. Protein: CASSQDLGFDEQYF.